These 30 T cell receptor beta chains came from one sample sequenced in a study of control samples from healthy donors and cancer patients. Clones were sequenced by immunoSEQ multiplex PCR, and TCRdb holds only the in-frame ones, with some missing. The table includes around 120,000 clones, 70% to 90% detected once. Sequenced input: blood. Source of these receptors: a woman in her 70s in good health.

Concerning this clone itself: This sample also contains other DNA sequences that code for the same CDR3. The CDR3 nucleotides are TGTGCCAGCATTATGACAGGAGCTACTAATTCACCCCTCCACTTT. This gives the protein CASIMTGATNSPLHF. V gene TRBV2 combines with J gene TRBJ1-6; the D gene is possibly TRBD1 (6 bases). The ends were cut back, 7 bases at V and 6 bases at J, with 16 bases in the middle. Per the germline V gene, CDR1 is SNHLY and CDR2 is FYNNEI. The CDR3 runs to 15 residues. The full variable domain, completed using reference TRBV2 and TRBJ1-6, is EPEVTQTPSHQVTQMGQEVILRCVPISNHLYFYWYRQILGQKVEFLVSFYNNEISEKSEIFDDQFSVERPDGSNFTLKIRSTKLEDSAMYFCASIMTGATNSPLHFGNGTRLTVT.

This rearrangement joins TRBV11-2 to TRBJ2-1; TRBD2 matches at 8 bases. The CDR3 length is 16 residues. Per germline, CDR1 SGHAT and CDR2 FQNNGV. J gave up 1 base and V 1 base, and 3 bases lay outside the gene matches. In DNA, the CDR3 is TGTGCCAGCAGCTTAGCGGGGGGGGTATCCTACAATGAGCAGTTCTTC. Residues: CASSLAGGVSYNEQFF.

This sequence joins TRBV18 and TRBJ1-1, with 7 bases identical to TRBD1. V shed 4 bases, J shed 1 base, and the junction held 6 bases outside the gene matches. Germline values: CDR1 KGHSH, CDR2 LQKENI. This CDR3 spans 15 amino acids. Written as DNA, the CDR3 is TGTGCCAGCTCACAACAACAGGGGACGAACACTGAAGCTTTCTTT. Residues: CASSQQQGTNTEAFF.

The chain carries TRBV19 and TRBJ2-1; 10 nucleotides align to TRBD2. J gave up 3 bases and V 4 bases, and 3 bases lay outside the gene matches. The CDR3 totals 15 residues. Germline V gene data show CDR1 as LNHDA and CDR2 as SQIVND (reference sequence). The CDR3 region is CASSRSSGGYNEQFF. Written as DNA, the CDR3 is TGTGCCAGTAGTAGGTCTAGCGGGGGCTACAATGAGCAGTTCTTC. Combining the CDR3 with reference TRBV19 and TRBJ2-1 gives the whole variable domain DGGITQSPKYLFRKEGQNVTLSCEQNLNHDAMYWYRQDPGQGLRLIYYSQIVNDFQKGDIAEGYSVSREKKESFPLTVTSAQKNPTAFYLCASSRSSGGYNEQFFGPGTRLTVL.

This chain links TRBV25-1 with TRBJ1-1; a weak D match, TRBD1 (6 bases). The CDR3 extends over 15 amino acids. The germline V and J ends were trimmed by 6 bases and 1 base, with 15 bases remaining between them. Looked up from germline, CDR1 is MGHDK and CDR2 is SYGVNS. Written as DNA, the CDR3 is TGTGCCAGCAGGGAAACAGGGTTGAAGAACACTGAAGCTTTCTTT. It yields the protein CASRETGLKNTEAFF.

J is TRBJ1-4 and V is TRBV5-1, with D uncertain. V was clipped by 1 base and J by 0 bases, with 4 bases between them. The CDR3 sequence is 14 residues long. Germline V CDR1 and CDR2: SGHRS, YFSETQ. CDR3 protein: CASSLSPTNEKLFF. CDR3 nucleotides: TGCGCCAGCAGCTTGTCACCAACTAATGAAAAACTGTTTTTT. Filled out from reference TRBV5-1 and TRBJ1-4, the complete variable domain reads KAGVTQTPRYLIKTRGQQVTLSCSPISGHRSVSWYQQTPGQGLQFLFEYFSETQRNKGNFPGRFSGRQFSNSRSEMNVSTLELGDSALYLCASSLSPTNEKLFFGSGTQLSVL.

The CDR3 sequence: CASSYSSNRGVHQPQHF. The CDR3 DNA follows: TGTGCCAGCAGTTACTCGTCGAACAGGGGTGTACATCAGCCCCAGCATTTT. The chain has TRBV6-2 or TRBV6-3 and TRBJ1-5; the match to TRBD1 covers 7 bases. Looked up from germline, CDR1 is MNHEY and CDR2 is SVGEGT. The CDR3 covers 17 residues. The J segment lost 5 bases and the V segment lost 0 bases, leaving 10 bases of the junction unmatched.

The CDR3 is CASSLMGTATNEKLFF. The CDR3 DNA follows: TGTGCCAGCAGCTTAATGGGAACCGCAACTAATGAAAAACTGTTTTTT. The chain couples TRBV7-9 to TRBJ1-4; D is unresolved. CDR3 size: 16 residues. CDR1 and CDR2 from the germline V gene are SEHNR and FQNEAQ (reference sequence). The V end was cut by 2 bases, the J end by 0 bases, with 10 bases between.

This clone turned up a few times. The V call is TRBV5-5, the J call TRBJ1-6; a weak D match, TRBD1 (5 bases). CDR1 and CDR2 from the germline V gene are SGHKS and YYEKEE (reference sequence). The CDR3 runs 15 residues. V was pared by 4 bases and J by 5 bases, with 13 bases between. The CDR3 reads CASSAWQGDNSPLHF. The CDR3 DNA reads TGTGCCAGCAGCGCCTGGCAGGGCGATAATTCACCCCTCCACTTT.

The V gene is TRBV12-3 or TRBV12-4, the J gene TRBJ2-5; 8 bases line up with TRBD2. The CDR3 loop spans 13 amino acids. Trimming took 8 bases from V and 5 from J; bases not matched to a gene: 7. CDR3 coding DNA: TGTGCCAGCTCGGGGGGGGTAGGGGAGACCCAGTACTTC. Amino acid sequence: CASSGGVGETQYF.

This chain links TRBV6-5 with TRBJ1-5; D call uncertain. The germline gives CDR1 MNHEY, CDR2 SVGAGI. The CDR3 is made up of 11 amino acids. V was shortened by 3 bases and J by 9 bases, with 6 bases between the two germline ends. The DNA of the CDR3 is TGTGCCAGCAGTTATGAAGGGCCCCAGCATTTT. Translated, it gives CASSYEGPQHF.

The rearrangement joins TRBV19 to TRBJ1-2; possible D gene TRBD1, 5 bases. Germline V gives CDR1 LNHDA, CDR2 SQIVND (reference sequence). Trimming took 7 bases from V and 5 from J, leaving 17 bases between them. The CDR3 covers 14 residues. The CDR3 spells CASTQRNGGYGYTF. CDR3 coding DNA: TGTGCCAGTACCCAACGAAACGGGGGTTATGGCTACACCTTC. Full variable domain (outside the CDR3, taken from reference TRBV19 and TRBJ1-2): DGGITQSPKYLFRKEGQNVTLSCEQNLNHDAMYWYRQDPGQGLRLIYYSQIVNDFQKGDIAEGYSVSREKKESFPLTVTSAQKNPTAFYLCASTQRNGGYGYTFGSGTRLTVV.

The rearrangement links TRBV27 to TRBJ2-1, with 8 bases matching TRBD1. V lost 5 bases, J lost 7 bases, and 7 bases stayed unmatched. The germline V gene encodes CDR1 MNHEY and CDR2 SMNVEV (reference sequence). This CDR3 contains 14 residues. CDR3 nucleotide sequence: TGTGCCAGCAGTCCTCGGACAGGGTCGAATGAGCAGTTCTTC. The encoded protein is CASSPRTGSNEQFF.

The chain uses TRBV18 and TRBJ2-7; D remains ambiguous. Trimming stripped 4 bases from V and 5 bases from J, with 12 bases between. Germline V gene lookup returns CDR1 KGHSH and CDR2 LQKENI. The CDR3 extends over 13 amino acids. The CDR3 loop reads CASSLDTNDEQYF. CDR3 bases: TGTGCCAGCTCACTTGACACGAACGACGAGCAGTACTTC.

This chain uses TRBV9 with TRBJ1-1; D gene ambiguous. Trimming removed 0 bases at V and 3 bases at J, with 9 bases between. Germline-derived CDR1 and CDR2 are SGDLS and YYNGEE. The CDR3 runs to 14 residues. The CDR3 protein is CASSVDRTDTEAFF. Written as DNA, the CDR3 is TGTGCCAGCAGCGTAGATCGAACGGACACTGAAGCTTTCTTT.

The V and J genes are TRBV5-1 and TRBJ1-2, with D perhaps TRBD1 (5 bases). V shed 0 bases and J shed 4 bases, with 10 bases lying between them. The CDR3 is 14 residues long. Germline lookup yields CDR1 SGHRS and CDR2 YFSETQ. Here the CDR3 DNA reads TGCGCCAGCAGCTTGGCAGGGAGCGGCTATGGCTACACCTTC. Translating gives CASSLAGSGYGYTF.

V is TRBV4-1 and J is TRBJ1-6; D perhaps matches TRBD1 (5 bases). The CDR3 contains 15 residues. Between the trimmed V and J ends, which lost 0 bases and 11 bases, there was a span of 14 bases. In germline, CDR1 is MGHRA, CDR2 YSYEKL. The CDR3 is CASSQEESGITPLHF. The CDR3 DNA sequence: TGCGCCAGCAGCCAAGAAGAATCAGGGATAACACCCCTCCACTTT.

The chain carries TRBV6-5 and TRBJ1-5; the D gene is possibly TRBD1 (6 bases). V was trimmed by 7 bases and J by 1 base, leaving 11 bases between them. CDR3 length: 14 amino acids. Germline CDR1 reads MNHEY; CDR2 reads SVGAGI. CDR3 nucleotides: TGTGCCAGCACCCGGACAGAGAGCAATCAGCCCCAGCATTTT. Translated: CASTRTESNQPQHF.

CDR3 nucleotides: TGTGCCAGCAGCTTAGCCATAGGGGCAGGGCCCAATGAGCAGTTCTTC. It translates to CASSLAIGAGPNEQFF. The chain links TRBV7-3 to TRBJ2-1; tentatively, D is TRBD1 (5 bases). The CDR3 totals 16 residues. Trimming took 2 bases from V and 6 from J, leaving 17 bases between them. CDR1 SGHTA and CDR2 FQGTGA come from the germline V gene.

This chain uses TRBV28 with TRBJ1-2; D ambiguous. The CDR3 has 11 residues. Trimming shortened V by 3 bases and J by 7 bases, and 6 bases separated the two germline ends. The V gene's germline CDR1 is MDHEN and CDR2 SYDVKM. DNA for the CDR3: TGTGCCAGCAGTTTCTTCTCTGGCTACACCTTC. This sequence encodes CASSFFSGYTF.

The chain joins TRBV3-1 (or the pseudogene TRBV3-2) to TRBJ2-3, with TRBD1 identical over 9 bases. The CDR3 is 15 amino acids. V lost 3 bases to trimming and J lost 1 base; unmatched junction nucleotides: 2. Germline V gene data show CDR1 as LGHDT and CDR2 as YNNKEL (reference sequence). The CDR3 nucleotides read TGTGCCAGCAGCCAGGGACAGGGCGGCACAGATACGCAGTATTTT. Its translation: CASSQGQGGTDTQYF.

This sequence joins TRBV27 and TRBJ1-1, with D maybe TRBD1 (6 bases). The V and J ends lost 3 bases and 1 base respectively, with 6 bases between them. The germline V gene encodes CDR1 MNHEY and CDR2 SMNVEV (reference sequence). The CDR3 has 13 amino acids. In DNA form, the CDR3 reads TGTGCCAGCAGTTTCAGGGGGAACACTGAAGCTTTCTTT. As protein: CASSFRGNTEAFF.

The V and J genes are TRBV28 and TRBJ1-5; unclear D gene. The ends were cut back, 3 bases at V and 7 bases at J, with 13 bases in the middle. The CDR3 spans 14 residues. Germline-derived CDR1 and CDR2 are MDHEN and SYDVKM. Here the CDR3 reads CASSFGGSGQPQHF. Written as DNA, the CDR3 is TGTGCCAGCAGTTTCGGTGGGAGCGGCCAGCCCCAGCATTTT.

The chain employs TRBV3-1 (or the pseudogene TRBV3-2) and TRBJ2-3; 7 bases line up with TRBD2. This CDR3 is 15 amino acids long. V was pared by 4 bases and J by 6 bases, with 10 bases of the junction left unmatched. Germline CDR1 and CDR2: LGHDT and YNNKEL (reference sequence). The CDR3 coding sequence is TGTGCCAGCAGCCCGGGGGGAGGGGATGGGGATACGCAGTATTTT. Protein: CASSPGGGDGDTQYF.

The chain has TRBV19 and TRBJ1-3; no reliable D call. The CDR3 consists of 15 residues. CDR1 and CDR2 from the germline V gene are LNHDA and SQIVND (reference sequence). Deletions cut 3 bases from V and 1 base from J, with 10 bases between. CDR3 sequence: CASSIDLNSGNTIYF. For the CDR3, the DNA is TGTGCCAGTAGTATCGACTTGAATTCTGGAAACACCATATATTTT.

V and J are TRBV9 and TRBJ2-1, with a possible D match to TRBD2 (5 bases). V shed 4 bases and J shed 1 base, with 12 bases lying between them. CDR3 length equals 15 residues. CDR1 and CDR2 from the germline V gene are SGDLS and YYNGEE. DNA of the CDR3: TGTGCCAGCAGCTCAGAACGGGGATCCTACAATGAGCAGTTCTTC. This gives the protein CASSSERGSYNEQFF.

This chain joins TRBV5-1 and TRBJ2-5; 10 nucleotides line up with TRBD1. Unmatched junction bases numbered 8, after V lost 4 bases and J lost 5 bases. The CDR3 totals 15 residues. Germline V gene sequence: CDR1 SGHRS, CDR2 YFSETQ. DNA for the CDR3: TGCGCCAGCAGCCTGGGGACAGGGGCCGAGGAGACCCAGTACTTC. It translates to CASSLGTGAEETQYF. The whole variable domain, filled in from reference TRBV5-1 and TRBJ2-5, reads KAGVTQTPRYLIKTRGQQVTLSCSPISGHRSVSWYQQTPGQGLQFLFEYFSETQRNKGNFPGRFSGRQFSNSRSEMNVSTLELGDSALYLCASSLGTGAEETQYFGPGTRLLVL.

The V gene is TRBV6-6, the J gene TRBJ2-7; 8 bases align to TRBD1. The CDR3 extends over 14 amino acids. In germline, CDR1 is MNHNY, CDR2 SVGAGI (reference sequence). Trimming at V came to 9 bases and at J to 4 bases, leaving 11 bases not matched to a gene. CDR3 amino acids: CASTWGRGLYEQYF. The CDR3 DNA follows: TGTGCCAGTACTTGGGGCAGGGGGCTGTACGAGCAGTACTTC.

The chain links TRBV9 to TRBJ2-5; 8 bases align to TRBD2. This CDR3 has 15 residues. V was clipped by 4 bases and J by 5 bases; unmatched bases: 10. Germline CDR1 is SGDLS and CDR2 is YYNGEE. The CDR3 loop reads CASSTLTSGAETQYF. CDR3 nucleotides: TGTGCCAGCAGCACCCTAACTAGCGGTGCTGAGACCCAGTACTTC. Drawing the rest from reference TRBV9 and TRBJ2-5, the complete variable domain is DSGVTQTPKHLITATGQRVTLRCSPRSGDLSVYWYQQSLDQGLQFLIQYYNGEERAKGNILERFSAQQFPDLHSELNLSSLELGDSALYFCASSTLTSGAETQYFGPGTRLLVL.

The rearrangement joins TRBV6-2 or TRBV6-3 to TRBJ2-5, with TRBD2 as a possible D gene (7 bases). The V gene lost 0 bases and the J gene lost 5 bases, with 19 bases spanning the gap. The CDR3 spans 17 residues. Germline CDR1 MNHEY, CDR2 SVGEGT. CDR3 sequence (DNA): TGTGCCAGCAGTTACTCTCTGGTGGGGGGGCAGTTGGAGACCCAGTACTTC. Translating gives CASSYSLVGGQLETQYF.